The sequence of this TCR beta chain was determined in a study of cytomegalovirus exposure and HLA in healthy donors. Study-level results: In vitro work confirmed that a few CMV-associated chains recognize CMV antigens. Only CMV serostatus was available as immune exposure information. Across donors, most TCRs were seen rarely, yet some public ones were widespread.

PCR involved 60 Vbeta and 13 Jbeta primers. In the original processing: A later analysis tallied approximately 87 million unique TCR beta chains, about 11 million of them shared. The repertoire was sequenced with immunoSEQ multiplex PCR; TCRdb's copy has only in-frame clones and lacks some. The V and J calls and the clone size are those of that table, but D and trimming were determined from the DNA. The table lists 100,000 or so clones, about 80% of them singletons. Only a few counts were recorded for this clone. Its antigen remains unknown. V was clipped by 6 bases and J by 4 bases, with 6 bases between them. The germline V gene has CDR1 SNHLY and CDR2 FYNNEI. This CDR3 is built from 12 residues.

The rearrangement uses TRBV2 and TRBJ2-2, with no clear D. The clonotype comes from a man aged 35 to 55 in good health and CMV-seropositive. Sequenced material: PBMCs. CDR3 sequence: CASSPLTGELFF. CDR3 DNA sequence: TGTGCCAGCAGCCCCCTCACCGGGGAGCTGTTTTTT.